These 30 T cell receptor beta chains came from one sample sequenced in a study of T cell clonotyping in hematopoietic cell transplantation. Time point of the sample: recipient sample about 28 days before transplant, after cytoreduction. Data came from immunoSEQ multiplex PCR; TCRdb stores just in-frame clones and leaves some out. The top ten clones hold roughly 1.5% of a sample with about 80,000 clones, 95% to 97% of them seen once. This specimen was peripheral blood mononuclear cells, taken before stem cell transplant. These receptors originate from a woman between 50 and 59 years old with acute myeloid leukemia. Some clones in this sample may be carry-over from other donors' samples.

This clone came up once. The chain links TRBV28 to TRBJ1-1; D not certain. Trimming removed 5 bases from V and 14 bases from J, with 15 bases in between. Per germline, CDR1 MDHEN and CDR2 SYDVKM. CDR3 size: 11 residues. In DNA form, the CDR3 reads TGTGCCAGCAGTGTCCCACTGGGTTGGTTCTTT. Translation: CASSVPLGWFF.

This clone was recorded once. The V call is TRBV5-6, the J call TRBJ1-1; TRBD1 is a possible D gene (6 bases). Germline lookup yields CDR1 SGHDT and CDR2 YYEEEE. V lost 5 bases, J lost 0 bases, and 14 bases lay in between. The CDR3 runs 15 residues. The CDR3, as DNA: TGTGCCAGCAGACTAAGGGGGGCTATGAACACTGAAGCTTTCTTT. Residues: CASRLRGAMNTEAFF.

The chain couples TRBV15 to TRBJ1-5; D is possibly TRBD1 (5 bases). Trimming removed 4 bases from V and 7 bases from J, with 8 bases in between. The germline CDR1 and CDR2 sequences are LNHNV and YYDKDF (reference sequence). The CDR3 runs 12 residues. The CDR3 DNA follows: TGTGCCACCAGCACCCAGGGACAGCCCCAGCATTTT. Protein sequence: CATSTQGQPQHF.

V is TRBV11-3 and J is TRBJ2-6, with unresolved D. The CDR3 has 13 residues. Germline V lookup: CDR1 SGHNT, CDR2 YENEEA. Between the trimmed V and J ends, which lost 5 bases and 3 bases, there was a span of 5 bases. The CDR3 nucleotides read TGTGCCAGCAGCCCCTATGGGGCCAACGTCCTGACTTTC. Amino acids: CASSPYGANVLTF.

The chain couples TRBV19 to TRBJ1-5; D gene unclear. The V and J ends lost 3 bases and 7 bases respectively, with 10 bases between them. CDR3 length: 13 residues. The germline V gene encodes CDR1 LNHDA and CDR2 SQIVND (reference sequence). CDR3 in amino acids: CASSIGELQPQHF. The CDR3 nucleotides are TGTGCCAGTAGTATTGGGGAGTTACAGCCCCAGCATTTT.

The chain uses TRBV19 and TRBJ2-7, with D uncertain. V was shortened by 5 bases and J by 12 bases, with 11 bases between the two germline ends. Germline assignment: CDR1 LNHDA and CDR2 SQIVND (reference sequence). The CDR3 has 10 residues. The CDR3 region has the DNA TGTGCCAGTAGTCAAGATGATTTGTACTTC. Translated: CASSQDDLYF.

V and J are TRBV9 and TRBJ2-2; D is unresolved. The germline gives CDR1 SGDLS, CDR2 YYNGEE. The CDR3 consists of 14 residues. The V and J ends lost 1 base and 4 bases respectively, with 8 bases between them. CDR3 sequence: CASSVFGSTGELFF. CDR3 DNA: TGTGCCAGCAGCGTATTTGGAAGCACCGGGGAGCTGTTTTTT.

The CDR3: CASSLGTGGQAQYF. DNA for the CDR3: TGTGCCAGCAGCTTAGGGACAGGAGGTCAGGCGCAGTACTTC. The V gene is TRBV7-9, the J gene TRBJ2-7, with 7 nucleotides matching TRBD1. Germline CDR1 and CDR2: SEHNR and FQNEAQ (reference sequence). CDR3 size: 14 residues. The V segment lost 1 base and the J segment 9 bases; nucleotides outside the gene matches: 9.

The chain has TRBV2 and TRBJ2-5, with a tentative D call TRBD2 (6 bases). Between the trimmed V and J ends, which lost 4 bases and 5 bases, there was a span of 11 bases. The CDR3 sequence is 13 residues long. CDR1 is SNHLY and CDR2 is FYNNEI in the germline V gene. This CDR3 reads CASSVGGGETQYF. The CDR3 DNA is TGTGCCAGCAGTGTGGGGGGTGGGGAGACCCAGTACTTC.

V usage is TRBV28 and J usage is TRBJ1-1; 7 nucleotides align to TRBD1. The CDR3 sequence is 14 residues long. Germline CDR1 is MDHEN and CDR2 is SYDVKM. With 7 bases clipped from V and 11 bases from J, the junction kept 16 bases outside the gene matches. CDR3 residues: CASTQGGALDGAFF. The CDR3, as DNA: TGTGCCAGCACCCAGGGGGGGGCATTGGATGGTGCTTTCTTT.

The V and J genes are TRBV18 and TRBJ1-2; D perhaps matches TRBD1 (5 bases). The germline V gene has CDR1 KGHSH and CDR2 LQKENI. V shed 3 bases and J shed 0 bases, with 8 bases lying between them. This CDR3 is built from 14 residues. The CDR3 nucleotides are TGTGCCAGCTCACCGGGGCAGACTAACTATGGCTACACCTTC. Amino acids: CASSPGQTNYGYTF.

This chain links TRBV27 with TRBJ2-3, with 12 bases identical to TRBD2. V lost 6 bases, J lost 6 bases, and 7 bases stayed unmatched. The CDR3 is 15 amino acids. Germline V gene sequence: CDR1 MNHEY, CDR2 SMNVEV (reference sequence). In DNA, the CDR3 is TGTGCCAGCAGGATCCGACTAGCGGGAGATGATACGCAGTATTTT. It specifies CASRIRLAGDDTQYF.

In this sample, this clone turned up once. The chain carries TRBV29-1 and TRBJ2-5; 9 nucleotides align to TRBD2. Unmatched junction bases numbered 15, after V lost 7 bases and J lost 0 bases. CDR1 and CDR2 (germline): SQVTM, ANQGSEA. The CDR3 is 17 residues long. CDR3 in DNA: TGCAGCGCCTCGAGTGTAGCGGGAGCAGGGTACCAAGAGACCCAGTACTTC. Translated, it gives CSASSVAGAGYQETQYF. Full variable domain (rest looked up from reference TRBV29-1 and TRBJ2-5): SAVISQKPSRDICQRGTSLTIQCQVDSQVTMMFWYRQQPGQSLTLIATANQGSEATYESGFVIDKFPISRPNLTFSTLTVSNMSPEDSSIYLCSASSVAGAGYQETQYFGPGTRLLVL.

This rearrangement joins TRBV5-4 to TRBJ1-2; TRBD1 might be the D (6 bases). This CDR3 has 15 amino acids. Germline-derived CDR1 and CDR2 are SGHNT and YYREEE (reference sequence). V was trimmed by 4 bases and J by 1 base, leaving 14 bases between them. CDR3 sequence: CASSPAGALNYGYTF. The CDR3 nucleotides are TGTGCCAGCAGCCCAGCAGGGGCCCTTAACTATGGCTACACCTTC.

This sequence joins TRBV19 and TRBJ2-7; possible D gene TRBD1, 6 bases. Per the germline V gene, CDR1 is LNHDA and CDR2 is SQIVND (reference sequence). The V gene lost 5 bases and the J gene lost 0 bases, with 17 bases spanning the gap. CDR3 size: 16 residues. CDR3 coding DNA: TGTGCCAGTAGTCTTACAGGGAGCGGCCGCTCCTACGAGCAGTACTTC. It specifies CASSLTGSGRSYEQYF. The entire variable domain, with the rest obtained from reference TRBV19 and TRBJ2-7, is as follows: DGGITQSPKYLFRKEGQNVTLSCEQNLNHDAMYWYRQDPGQGLRLIYYSQIVNDFQKGDIAEGYSVSREKKESFPLTVTSAQKNPTAFYLCASSLTGSGRSYEQYFGPGTRLTVT.

For this clone: Other DNA sequences in the sample encode the same CDR3. J is TRBJ2-7 and V is TRBV28; D is undetermined. The germline V gene has CDR1 MDHEN and CDR2 SYDVKM. The length of the CDR3 is 11 residues. V gave up 6 bases and J gave up 3 bases, with 6 bases separating them. The CDR3 here is CASSSHYEQYF. The CDR3 region has the DNA TGTGCCAGCAGCTCCCACTACGAGCAGTACTTC.

The chain joins TRBV9 to TRBJ2-1, with D maybe TRBD1 (6 bases). CDR1 and CDR2 (germline): SGDLS, YYNGEE. The length of the CDR3 is 13 residues. The V and J ends lost 0 bases and 11 bases respectively, with 12 bases between them. For the CDR3, the DNA is TGTGCCAGCAGCGTAGATCCCCAGGGGAAGCAGTTCTTC. The encoded protein is CASSVDPQGKQFF.

The rearrangement links TRBV19 to TRBJ2-3; a weak D match, TRBD1 (5 bases). Trimming stripped 3 bases from V and 2 bases from J, with 9 bases between. CDR3 size: 14 residues. Germline-derived CDR1 and CDR2 are LNHDA and SQIVND (reference sequence). The CDR3 DNA reads as TGTGCCAGTAGTATTCAGGGATTCACAGATACGCAGTATTTT. Amino acids: CASSIQGFTDTQYF.

The chain employs TRBV9 and TRBJ2-5, with TRBD1 identical over 10 bases. CDR1 is SGDLS, CDR2 YYNGEE, per germline. The V and J ends lost 4 bases and 5 bases, in that order; junction bases with no gene match: 8. The CDR3 runs to 15 residues. The CDR3: CASSQTGGRWETQYF. CDR3 bases: TGTGCCAGCAGCCAGACAGGGGGCAGGTGGGAGACCCAGTACTTC.

In its sample, this clone was seen a few times. The chain recombines TRBV19 with TRBJ2-7; D gene ambiguous. This CDR3 spans 13 amino acids. Per germline, CDR1 LNHDA and CDR2 SQIVND (reference sequence). V was clipped by 5 bases and J by 1 base, with 9 bases between them. The CDR3 loop reads CASSATVSYEQYF. In DNA, the CDR3 is TGTGCCAGTAGTGCTACGGTTTCCTACGAGCAGTACTTC.

This chain joins TRBV11-2 and TRBJ1-5, with TRBD1 identical over 9 bases. Germline CDR1 and CDR2: SGHAT and FQNNGV. The CDR3 loop spans 17 amino acids. The ends lost 4 bases at V and 0 bases at J; junction bases unmatched: 7. CDR3 residues: CASSSIRDRDSNQPQHF. CDR3 nucleotides: TGTGCCAGCAGCTCAATACGGGACAGGGATAGCAATCAGCCCCAGCATTTT.

The chain has TRBV7-6 and TRBJ2-5; the D is unclear. CDR1 and CDR2 from the germline V gene are SGHVS and FNYEAQ. The CDR3 length is 17 residues. V lost 0 bases, J lost 5 bases, and 19 bases lay in between. CDR3 sequence (DNA): TGTGCCAGCAGCTTAGCACGTCGATTAGCAGGATGGGAGACCCAGTACTTC. As protein: CASSLARRLAGWETQYF.

The gene calls are TRBV15 and TRBJ1-1; weak D call: TRBD1 (6 bases). V lost 4 bases to trimming and J lost 1 base, with 13 bases between them. The CDR3 has 15 amino acids. Germline V gene sequence: CDR1 LNHNV, CDR2 YYDKDF (reference sequence). CDR3 DNA sequence: TGTGCCACCAGCAAGACAGGCTTGAAGAACACTGAAGCTTTCTTT. Translating gives CATSKTGLKNTEAFF.

V and J are TRBV19 and TRBJ1-2; no definite D call. Looked up from germline, CDR1 is LNHDA and CDR2 is SQIVND (reference sequence). The CDR3 is 12 residues long. Trimming removed 3 bases at V and 8 bases at J, with 10 bases between. In nucleotides, the CDR3 is TGTGCCAGTAGTATCCTGGGAGTCGGCTACACCTTC. It is translated as CASSILGVGYTF.

This sequence joins TRBV6-1 and TRBJ2-7; 10 bases map to TRBD2. Germline V CDR1 and CDR2: MNHNS, SASEGT. The V segment lost 7 bases and the J segment 3 bases; nucleotides outside the gene matches: 6. The CDR3 loop spans 14 amino acids. The CDR3 coding sequence is TGTGCCAGCATGGAAGCTAGCGGGGGCTACGAGCAGTACTTC. Encoded protein: CASMEASGGYEQYF.

This rearrangement joins TRBV7-8 to TRBJ2-7, with D perhaps matching TRBD2 (5 bases). CDR1 is SGHVS and CDR2 is FQNEAQ in the germline V gene. V was pared by 3 bases and J by 0 bases, with 12 bases between. The CDR3 is 15 residues long. The CDR3 region has the DNA TGTGCCAGCAGCTTCGATAGCGCTAGCTCCTACGAGCAGTACTTC. Translating gives CASSFDSASSYEQYF.

The chain has TRBV6-1 and TRBJ1-2, with 7 positions matching TRBD1. The CDR3 consists of 15 residues. CDR1 and CDR2 (germline): MNHNS, SASEGT. V was clipped by 6 bases and J by 7 bases; unmatched bases: 14. CDR3 protein: CASRKKAAGDSGYTF. The CDR3, as DNA: TGTGCCAGCAGGAAAAAAGCCGCGGGGGACAGTGGCTACACCTTC.

The chain has TRBV30 and TRBJ1-2; the D gene is possibly TRBD1 (6 bases). CDR1 is GTSNPN and CDR2 is SVGIG in the germline V gene (reference sequence). V lost 3 bases and J lost 7, with 15 bases in between. The CDR3 is 13 residues long. This chain's CDR3 is CAWSGTQGGGYTF. CDR3 sequence (DNA): TGTGCCTGGAGCGGGACACAGGGAGGTGGCTACACCTTC.

The genes are TRBV6-5 and TRBJ2-5, with D unclear. Deletions cut 6 bases from V and 3 bases from J, with 5 bases between. The CDR3 loop spans 11 amino acids. The V gene's germline CDR1 is MNHEY and CDR2 SVGAGI. CDR3 amino acids: CASRGEETQYF. The CDR3 DNA sequence: TGTGCCAGCAGGGGCGAAGAGACCCAGTACTTC.

The chain carries TRBV27 and TRBJ1-6; D perhaps matches TRBD1 (5 bases). Trimming cost V 9 bases and J 7 bases, with 19 bases left between them. This CDR3 region has 15 residues. Germline CDR1 MNHEY, CDR2 SMNVEV (reference sequence). The CDR3 sequence is CASRTRQTVNSPLHF. The CDR3 nucleotides are TGTGCCAGTCGAACAAGACAGACGGTCAATTCACCCCTCCACTTT.